The rows below give T cell receptor beta chains drawn from one sample of a study of T cell repertoires in cytomegalovirus infection. No antigen has been assigned to these receptors. TCRdb fed the reads into MiXCR, producing one record per CDR3 protein. The sample holds under 300,000 distinct CDR3 sequences, under 25% seen once. Here the sequenced sample was cultured PBMCs, taken from culture after CMV antigen stimulation. The receptor set was obtained from a human donor in good health (CMV status not recorded). Some clones in this sample may be carry-over from other donors' samples. Each CDR3 is given with its conserved first and last residue. A D gene is named only where the DNA matches it firmly. The listing skips clone size in some rows; elsewhere it reads once, few, many or a size class.

abundance	v_gene	d_gene	j_gene	CDR3aa	CDR3nt
few	TRBV2	TRBD1	TRBJ2-6	CASRPGQGVPSGANVLTF	TGTGCCAGCAGGCCGGGACAGGGGGTGCCCTCTGGGGCCAACGTCCTGACTTTC
.	TRBV24-1	.	TRBJ2-1	CATSDGGYNEQFF	TGTGCCACCTCGGACGGCGGCTACAATGAGCAGTTCTTC
.	TRBV27	TRBD2	TRBJ2-1	CASSYGREGNEQFF	TGTGCCAGCAGCTACGGAAGGGAGGGCAATGAGCAGTTCTTC
.	TRBV6-1	TRBD1	TRBJ2-4	CASSFNGPTGGNIQYF	TGTGCCAGCAGTTTCAACGGCCCCACAGGGGGAAACATTCAGTACTTC
.	TRBV6-6	.	TRBJ1-6	CASSYTGMVLHF	TGTGCCAGCAGTTACACGGGGATGGTCCTCCACTTT
few	TRBV7-2	.	TRBJ2-7	CASSLDSTTGQYF	TGTGCCAGCAGCTTGGACTCAACTACGGGGCAGTACTTC
.	TRBV6-2/TRBV6-3	TRBD1	TRBJ2-1	CASSRGPEQFF	TGTGCCAGCAGTAGGGGGCCGGAGCAGTTCTTC
few	TRBV7-2	.	TRBJ2-7	CASSSGYGYEQYF	TGTGCCAGCAGCTCCGGGTACGGATACGAGCAGTACTTC
.	TRBV11-1	TRBD1	TRBJ1-2	CASSVRQGGGGDGYTF	TGTGCCAGCAGCGTACGACAGGGCGGAGGAGGAGATGGCTACACCTTC
.	TRBV5-6	.	TRBJ1-2	CASTSFLGYGYTF	TGTGCCAGCACCTCTTTCTTGGGGTACGGCTACACCTTC
few	TRBV28	.	TRBJ1-1	CATQFGAREAFF	TGTGCCACCCAGTTTGGGGCCCGGGAAGCTTTCTTT
.	TRBV7-9	TRBD1	TRBJ1-5	CASSSSDRGLQPQHF	TGTGCCAGCAGTTCCTCGGACAGGGGGCTTCAGCCCCAGCATTTT
few	TRBV18	TRBD1	TRBJ2-2	CASSPLGTENTGELFF	TGTGCCAGCTCACCATTGGGGACAGAGAACACCGGGGAGCTGTTTTTT
.	TRBV29-1	.	TRBJ2-1	CSVRRGYSDEQFF	TGCAGCGTCCGCCGGGGCTATTCGGATGAGCAGTTCTTC
.	TRBV7-4	TRBD2	TRBJ2-7	CASSLPRTSGREGEQYF	TGTGCCAGCAGCTTACCCAGGACTAGCGGACGGGAGGGGGAGCAGTACTTC
few	TRBV12-3/TRBV12-4	TRBD2	TRBJ2-2	CASSLKLAGQTGELFF	TGTGCCAGCAGTTTAAAGTTAGCGGGACAAACCGGGGAGCTGTTTTTT
many	TRBV6-9	.	TRBJ2-7	CASRRTPTMEYNNQYF	TGTGCCAGCAGGAGGACACCAACCATGGAGTACAACAACCAGTACTTC
many	TRBV7-2	TRBD1	TRBJ1-3	CASSARTGGPGNTIYF	TGTGCCAGCAGCGCAAGGACAGGGGGCCCTGGAAACACCATATATTTT
.	TRBV18	.	TRBJ1-5	CASSPQSNSNQPQHF	TGTGCCAGCTCACCACAGTCGAATAGCAATCAGCCCCAGCATTTT
.	TRBV20-1	.	TRBJ2-2	CSASAVSTGELFF	TGCAGTGCTAGCGCGGTCAGCACCGGGGAGCTGTTTTTT
many	TRBV7-8	TRBD1	TRBJ1-5	CASSLGEYRGRGQPQHF	TGTGCCAGCAGCTTAGGAGAATACAGGGGGCGAGGACAGCCCCAGCATTTT
.	TRBV7-9	TRBD2	TRBJ2-1	CASSQVLAGIYNEQFF	TGTGCCAGCAGCCAAGTCCTAGCGGGGATCTACAATGAGCAGTTCTTC
.	TRBV6-2/TRBV6-3	TRBD1	TRBJ2-1	CASTDRGIIYEQFF	TGTGCCAGCACCGACAGGGGAATTATCTATGAGCAGTTCTTC
.	TRBV5-6	.	TRBJ1-1	CASSSGPTEAFF	TGTGCCAGCAGCTCGGGCCCGACTGAAGCTTTCTTT
few	TRBV19	.	TRBJ2-2	CASSIFPGRNTGELFF	TGTGCCAGTAGTATTTTCCCGGGAAGGAACACCGGGGAGCTGTTTTTT
.	TRBV5-1	TRBD1	TRBJ2-3	CASSWGDREPDTQYF	TGCGCCAGCAGCTGGGGGGACAGGGAGCCAGATACGCAGTATTTT
few	TRBV2	TRBD1	TRBJ1-1	CASRHDRDRGRDDTEAFF	TGTGCCAGCAGGCACGACCGGGACAGGGGGCGGGACGACACTGAAGCTTTCTTT
.	TRBV5-4	TRBD1	TRBJ1-1	CASRNRQGRVTEAFF	TGTGCCAGCAGGAACCGACAGGGGCGGGTCACTGAAGCTTTCTTT
few	TRBV6-2/TRBV6-3	.	TRBJ2-3	CASSYRLTADTQYF	TGTGCCAGCAGTTACAGGTTGACGGCAGATACGCAGTATTTT
.	TRBV11-2	.	TRBJ2-5	CASSPLRGEETQYF	TGTGCCAGCAGTCCCCTTAGGGGGGAAGAGACCCAGTACTTC
few	TRBV7-2	TRBD1	TRBJ2-2	CASSGRDRGRTGELFF	TGTGCCAGCAGCGGCCGGGACAGGGGCCGGACCGGGGAGCTGTTTTTT
many	TRBV7-2	TRBD2	TRBJ2-1	CASSSHRRGSSYNEQFF	TGTGCCAGCAGCTCCCATCGACGCGGGAGCTCCTACAATGAGCAGTTCTTC
few	TRBV10-3	.	TRBJ2-1	CAISESGVGDEQFF	TGTGCCATCAGTGAGTCAGGAGTCGGGGATGAGCAGTTCTTC
few	TRBV12-3/TRBV12-4	.	TRBJ1-2	CASSRLRGIPHLYGYTF	TGTGCCAGCAGTCGATTACGAGGGATCCCACATCTCTATGGCTACACCTTC
many	TRBV7-8	TRBD2	TRBJ2-3	CASSLGRGRTSGMTDTQYF	TGTGCCAGCAGCTTGGGGCGGGGCAGGACTAGCGGGATGACAGATACGCAGTATTTT
many	TRBV6-6	TRBD2	TRBJ2-2	CASSRLAGDVGELFF	TGTGCCAGCAGTCGACTAGCGGGAGATGTCGGGGAGCTGTTTTTT
few	TRBV4-3	.	TRBJ2-1	CASSRRGPDAYNEQFF	TGCGCCAGCAGCCGGCGGGGCCCAGACGCCTACAATGAGCAGTTCTTC
.	TRBV6-5	.	TRBJ1-2	CASTSAARGYGYTF	TGTGCCAGCACAAGCGCAGCCAGGGGCTATGGCTACACCTTC
.	TRBV12-3/TRBV12-4	TRBD2	TRBJ2-1	CASSFVRAGGGNEQFF	TGTGCCAGCAGTTTCGTTCGGGCGGGAGGGGGGAATGAGCAGTTCTTC
.	TRBV28	.	TRBJ2-3	CASSSPHTQYF	TGTGCCAGCAGTTCCCCGCATACGCAGTATTTT
.	TRBV6-2/TRBV6-3	.	TRBJ1-1	CASSSEPWTEAFF	TGTGCCAGCAGTTCCGAACCTTGGACTGAAGCTTTCTTT
.	TRBV5-1	.	TRBJ2-1	CASSLVGVLHEQFF	TGCGCCAGCAGCTTGGTAGGGGTGCTCCATGAGCAGTTCTTC
many	TRBV7-2	TRBD1	TRBJ1-2	CASSPAGTDYGYTF	TGTGCCAGCAGCCCCGCAGGGACAGACTATGGCTACACCTTC
.	TRBV4-1	.	TRBJ2-1	CASSQDGVGSEQFF	TGCGCCAGCAGCCAAGATGGAGTTGGGAGTGAGCAGTTCTTC
.	TRBV19	.	TRBJ2-2	CASSKTGTGELFF	TGTGCCAGTAGTAAAACCGGGACCGGGGAGCTGTTTTTT
.	TRBV30	.	TRBJ2-7	CAWSLDWRYEQYF	TGTGCCTGGAGTTTGGACTGGAGGTACGAGCAGTACTTC
few	TRBV10-3	TRBD2	TRBJ2-3	CAISGTSGSTDTQYF	TGTGCCATCAGTGGGACTAGCGGGAGCACAGATACGCAGTATTTT
many	TRBV7-2	TRBD2	TRBJ2-1	CASNSGTRSYNEQFF	TGTGCCAGCAACTCCGGGACTAGATCGTACAATGAGCAGTTCTTC
.	TRBV3-1	.	TRBJ2-5	CASSTGTLRETQYF	TGTGCCAGCAGCACCGGGACATTGAGAGAGACCCAGTACTTC
.	TRBV20-1	TRBD2	TRBJ2-2	CSASSSGISAGELFF	TGCAGTGCTAGTTCCAGCGGGATTTCGGCCGGGGAGCTGTTTTTT
.	TRBV28	TRBD2	TRBJ2-3	CASSLSLAGGQTTDTQYF	TGTGCCAGCAGTTTATCGCTAGCGGGAGGCCAAACCACAGATACGCAGTATTTT
many	TRBV7-9	.	TRBJ1-1	CASSRASAGTEAFF	TGTGCCAGCAGCCGGGCCTCAGCCGGGACTGAAGCTTTCTTT
many	TRBV7-2	.	TRBJ1-1	CASSLLRAMNTEAFF	TGTGCCAGCAGCTTATTAAGGGCTATGAACACTGAAGCTTTCTTT
.	TRBV6-2/TRBV6-3	.	TRBJ1-1	CASSYPGQQNTEAFF	TGTGCCAGCAGTTACCCCGGACAACAGAACACTGAAGCTTTCTTT
many	TRBV7-6	.	TRBJ2-3	CASRGDFGQYF	TGTGCCAGCAGAGGAGACTTTGGGCAGTATTTT
.	TRBV28	TRBD1	TRBJ2-1	CASSPGGTGGREQFF	TGTGCCAGCAGCCCAGGCGGGACAGGGGGACGTGAGCAGTTCTTC
many	TRBV20-1	TRBD2	TRBJ2-1	CSAPRSGRPDNEQFF	TGCAGTGCCCCCAGGAGCGGGAGGCCAGACAATGAGCAGTTCTTC
.	TRBV6-2/TRBV6-3	.	TRBJ1-1	CASSYGAALEAFF	TGTGCCAGCAGTTACGGAGCAGCACTTGAAGCTTTCTTT
.	TRBV4-1	.	TRBJ2-1	CASSQPPSTMSNEQFF	TGCGCCAGCAGCCAGCCCCCTTCTACAATGTCTAATGAGCAGTTCTTC
.	TRBV7-9	TRBD1	TRBJ2-7	CASTARDRAHEQYF	TGTGCCAGCACCGCCCGGGACAGGGCCCACGAGCAGTACTTC